Listed here are 5 T cell receptor beta chains from one sample, sequenced in a study of blood T cell repertoires in COVID-19. Profiled with immunoSEQ multiplex PCR; TCRdb holds only in-frame clones, not every one. The table has more than 250,000 clones, roughly 80% seen once. Sequencing used PBMCs or T cells enriched from blood (not recorded which). These receptor sequences come from a man aged 40-50 years who had been exposed to COVID-19.

V usage is TRBV5-1 and J usage is TRBJ2-3, with 12 bases lining up with TRBD2. This CDR3 comprises 15 residues. Germline CDR1 is SGHRS and CDR2 is YFSETQ. With V trimmed by 4 bases and J by 2 bases, 2 bases remained unmatched. DNA of the CDR3: TGCGCCAGCAGCCGGACTAGCGGGACCACAGATACGCAGTATTTT. It encodes CASSRTSGTTDTQYF.

The chain recombines TRBV5-4 with TRBJ2-7, with D tentatively TRBD2 (5 bases). The CDR3 runs 14 residues. Germline V gene lookup returns CDR1 SGHNT and CDR2 YYREEE (reference sequence). V was clipped by 3 bases and J by 6 bases, with 16 bases between them. As DNA, the CDR3 is TGTGCCAGCAGCTCAACTAGTAGGATTGCCGAGCAGTACTTC. This sequence encodes CASSSTSRIAEQYF. The complete variable domain, with remaining parts taken from reference TRBV5-4 and TRBJ2-7, reads ETGVTQSPTHLIKTRGQQVTLRCSSQSGHNTVSWYQQALGQGPQFIFQYYREEENGRGNFPPRFSGLQFPNYSSELNVNALELDDSALYLCASSSTSRIAEQYFGPGTRLTVT.

This chain connects TRBV3-1 (or the pseudogene TRBV3-2) to TRBJ2-5; a weak D match, TRBD2 (6 bases). V dropped 4 bases and J dropped 7 bases, with 16 bases sitting between them. This CDR3 contains 14 residues. CDR1 and CDR2 from the germline V gene are LGHDT and YNNKEL (reference sequence). This CDR3 is CASSRGGLLTTQYF. CDR3 nucleotide sequence: TGTGCCAGCAGCCGGGGAGGCCTACTAACGACCCAGTACTTC.

This CDR3 is CASSSLAGGGHEQYF. The DNA for the CDR3 is TGCGCCAGCAGCTCACTAGCGGGAGGCGGGCACGAGCAGTACTTC. The chain has TRBV5-1 and TRBJ2-7, with 12 bases matching TRBD2. The CDR3 extends over 15 amino acids. V trimming: 3 bases; J trimming: 5 bases; junction bases outside the gene matches: 6. Germline V gene data show CDR1 as SGHRS and CDR2 as YFSETQ.

This clone showed up just a few times. V usage is TRBV3-1 (or the pseudogene TRBV3-2) and J usage is TRBJ1-2; 8 bases are shared with TRBD1. Germline trimming cut 4 bases from V and 5 bases from J; bases unmatched to any gene: 9. The CDR3 spans 15 residues. The V gene's germline CDR1 is LGHDT and CDR2 YNNKEL (reference sequence). CDR3 nucleotide sequence: TGTGCCAGCAGCCCGGGACAGGAGCGGACTTATGGCTACACCTTC. Translation gives CASSPGQERTYGYTF.